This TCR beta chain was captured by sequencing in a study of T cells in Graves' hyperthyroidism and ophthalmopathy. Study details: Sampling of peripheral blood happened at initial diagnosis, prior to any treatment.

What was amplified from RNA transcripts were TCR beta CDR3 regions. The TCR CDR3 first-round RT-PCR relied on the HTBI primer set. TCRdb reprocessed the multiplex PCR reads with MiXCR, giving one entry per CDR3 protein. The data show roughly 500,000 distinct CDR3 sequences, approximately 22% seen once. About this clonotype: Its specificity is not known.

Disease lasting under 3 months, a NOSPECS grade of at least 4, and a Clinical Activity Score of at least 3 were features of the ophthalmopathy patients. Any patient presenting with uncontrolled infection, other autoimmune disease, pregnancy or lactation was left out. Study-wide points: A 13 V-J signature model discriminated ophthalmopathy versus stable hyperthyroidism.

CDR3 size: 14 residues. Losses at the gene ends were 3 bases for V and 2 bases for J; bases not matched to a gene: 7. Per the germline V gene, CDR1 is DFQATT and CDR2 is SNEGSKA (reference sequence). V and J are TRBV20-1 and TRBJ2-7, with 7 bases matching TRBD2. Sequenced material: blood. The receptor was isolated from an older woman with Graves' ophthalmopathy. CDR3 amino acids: CSARPTSQTYEQYF. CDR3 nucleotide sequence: TGCAGTGCTAGGCCGACTAGCCAGACCTACGAGCAGTACTTC.